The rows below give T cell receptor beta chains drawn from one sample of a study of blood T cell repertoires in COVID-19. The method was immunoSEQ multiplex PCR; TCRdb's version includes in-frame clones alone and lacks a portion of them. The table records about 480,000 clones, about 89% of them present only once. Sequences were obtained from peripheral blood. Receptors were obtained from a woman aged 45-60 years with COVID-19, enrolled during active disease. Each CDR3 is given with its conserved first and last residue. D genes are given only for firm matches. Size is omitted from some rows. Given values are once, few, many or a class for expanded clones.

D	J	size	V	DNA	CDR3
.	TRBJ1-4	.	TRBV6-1	TGTGCCAGCAGTGACCCGTTCCGGGAAAAACTGTTTTTT	CASSDPFREKLFF
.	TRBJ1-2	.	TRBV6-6	TGTGCCATACGACAGGATAACCTTCAGCAGGGTGGCTACACCTTC	CAIRQDNLQQGGYTF
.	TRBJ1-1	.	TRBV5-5	TGTGCCAGCAGCTTCATTAGTACGACTACTCTGAACACTGAAGCTTTCTTT	CASSFISTTTLNTEAFF
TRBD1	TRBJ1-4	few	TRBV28	TGTGCCAGCACTATCCCGGGACAGGGTAATGAAAAACTGTTTTTT	CASTIPGQGNEKLFF
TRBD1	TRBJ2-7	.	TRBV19	TGTGCCAGTAGTATACAGGGGGCGATTGGCTACGAGCAGTACTTC	CASSIQGAIGYEQYF
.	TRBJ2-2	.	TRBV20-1	TGCAGTGCTAGGGGGCCCGGGGAGCTGTTTTTT	CSARGPGELFF
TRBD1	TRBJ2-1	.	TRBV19	TGTGCCAGTAGTTTTCGGGGACAGACATACAATGAGCAGTTCTTC	CASSFRGQTYNEQFF
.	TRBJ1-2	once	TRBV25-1	TGTGCCAGCAGTCCAATCAGGACAGTTGATTATGGCTACACCTTC	CASSPIRTVDYGYTF
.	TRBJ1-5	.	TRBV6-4	TGTGCCAGCAGTGACACTAATCAGCCCCAGCATTTT	CASSDTNQPQHF
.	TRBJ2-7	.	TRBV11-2	TGTGCCAGCAGCTTAGTTCGGGGGATCAGCTCCTACGAGCAGTACTTC	CASSLVRGISSYEQYF
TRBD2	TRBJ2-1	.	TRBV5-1	TGCGCCAGCAGCTTGGTGGGACTAGCGGGGGGGTACGGTGAGCAGTTCTTC	CASSLVGLAGGYGEQFF
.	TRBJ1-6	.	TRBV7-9	TGTGCCAGCGGGGCTGAAGGGGGTTCACCCCTCCACTTT	CASGAEGGSPLHF
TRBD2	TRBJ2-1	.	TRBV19	TGTGCCAGTAGTATAGTTAGCGGGGTATACAATGAGCAGTTCTTC	CASSIVSGVYNEQFF
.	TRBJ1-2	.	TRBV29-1	TGCAGCGTTGATGGAGTGGGGGCCCGAGGAGGCTACACCTTC	CSVDGVGARGGYTF
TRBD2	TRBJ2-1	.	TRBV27	TGTGCCAGCAGCCATTCCCCCGGGTGGGGGGGAGGTGAGCAGTTCTTC	CASSHSPGWGGGEQFF
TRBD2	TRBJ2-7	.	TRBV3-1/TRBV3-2	TGTGCCAGCAGCCAAGTCGGGGGGAGCTCCTACGAGCAGTACTTC	CASSQVGGSSYEQYF
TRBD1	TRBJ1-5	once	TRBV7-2	TGTGCCAGCAGTTTGACAGGGCCTCAGCCCCAGCATTTT	CASSLTGPQPQHF
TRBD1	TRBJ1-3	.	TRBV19	TGTGCCAGTATCCCCCCGGGACAGGTCTCTGGAAACACCATATATTTT	CASIPPGQVSGNTIYF
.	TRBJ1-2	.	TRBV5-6	TGTGCCAGCAGCTTGGGTCCGGGGAAGGGTTACTATGGCTACACCTTC	CASSLGPGKGYYGYTF
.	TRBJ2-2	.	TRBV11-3	TGTGCCAGCAGCCCCCAACGCGCAGGGGCCAACACCGGGGAGCTGTTTTTT	CASSPQRAGANTGELFF
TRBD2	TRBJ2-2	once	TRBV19	TGTGCCAGTAGTACCCTAGCGGGGGGCCCCGGGGAGCTGTTTTTT	CASSTLAGGPGELFF
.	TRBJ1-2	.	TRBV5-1	TGCGCCAGCAGCCCATCGAGCGGAGGGAATGGCTACACCTTC	CASSPSSGGNGYTF
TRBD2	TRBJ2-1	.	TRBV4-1	TGCGCCAGCAGCCAAGGTCGTACTAGCGGGGGGACGCACCCAAGGGCCTACAATGAGCAGTTCTTC	CASSQGRTSGGTHPRAYNEQFF
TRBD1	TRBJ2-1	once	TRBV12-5	TGTGCTAGTGGTTCCCCTGGGACAGGAGGGGGCAATGAGCAGTTCTTC	CASGSPGTGGGNEQFF